This T cell receptor (beta chain) was recorded in a study of blood T cell repertoires in COVID-19. Trimming cost V 2 bases and J 4 bases; bases outside gene matches: 0. The CDR3 runs 13 residues. The V gene's germline CDR1 is MDHEN and CDR2 SYDVKM. On this clone itself: The sample holds other DNA sequences that translate to the same CDR3.

TCRdb's table, derived via immunoSEQ multiplex PCR, lists solely in-frame clones and lacks some. The profile shows tens of thousands of clones, 87% of them singletons. The clonotype originates from a woman older than 75 with active or convalescent COVID-19. V gene TRBV28 combines with J gene TRBJ1-2; 8 nucleotides agree with TRBD1. The sample was peripheral blood. The CDR3, as DNA: TGTGCCAGCAGTTTAGGACAGGGCTATGGCTACACCTTC. Translation gives CASSLGQGYGYTF.